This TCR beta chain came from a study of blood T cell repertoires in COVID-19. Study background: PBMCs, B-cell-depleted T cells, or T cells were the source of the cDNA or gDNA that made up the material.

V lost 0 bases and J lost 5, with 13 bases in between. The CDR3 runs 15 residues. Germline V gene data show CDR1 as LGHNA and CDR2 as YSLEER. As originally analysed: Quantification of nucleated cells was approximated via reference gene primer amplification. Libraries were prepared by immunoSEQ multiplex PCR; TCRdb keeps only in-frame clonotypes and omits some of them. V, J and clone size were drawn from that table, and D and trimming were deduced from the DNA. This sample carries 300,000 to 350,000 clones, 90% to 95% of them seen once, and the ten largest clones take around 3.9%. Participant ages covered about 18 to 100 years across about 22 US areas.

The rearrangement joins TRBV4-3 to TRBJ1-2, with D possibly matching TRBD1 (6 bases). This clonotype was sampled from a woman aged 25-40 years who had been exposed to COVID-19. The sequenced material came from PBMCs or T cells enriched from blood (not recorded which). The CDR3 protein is CASSQDEKGVYGYTF. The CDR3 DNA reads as TGCGCCAGCAGCCAAGATGAGAAGGGGGTTTATGGCTACACCTTC.